This T cell receptor beta chain comes out of a study of early T cells in non-severe SARS-CoV-2 infection. General study findings and limits: A preference for anti-spike CD8 responses marked VDJdb matching, which missed private and CD4 specificities.

TCRdb reprocessed the 5' RACE reads with MiXCR, giving one entry per CDR3 protein. The sample holds about 31,000 distinct CDR3 sequences; 4.5% to 6% are singletons and the top ten take 20% to 25%. This clonotype appeared many times. No antigen is known for it. Losses at the gene ends were 3 bases for V and 3 bases for J; bases not matched to a gene: 4. Germline assignment: CDR1 SNHLY and CDR2 FYNNEI. This CDR3 is built from 14 residues. V usage is TRBV2 and J usage is TRBJ2-7; 8 bases are shared with TRBD1. This TCR was recovered from an adult who was a healthcare worker with PCR-confirmed SARS-CoV-2 infection or an uninfected control (not recorded which). The sample was whole blood. Here the CDR3 reads CASSDWTGFYEQYF. As DNA, the CDR3 is TGTGCCAGCAGTGATTGGACAGGGTTCTACGAGCAGTACTTC.